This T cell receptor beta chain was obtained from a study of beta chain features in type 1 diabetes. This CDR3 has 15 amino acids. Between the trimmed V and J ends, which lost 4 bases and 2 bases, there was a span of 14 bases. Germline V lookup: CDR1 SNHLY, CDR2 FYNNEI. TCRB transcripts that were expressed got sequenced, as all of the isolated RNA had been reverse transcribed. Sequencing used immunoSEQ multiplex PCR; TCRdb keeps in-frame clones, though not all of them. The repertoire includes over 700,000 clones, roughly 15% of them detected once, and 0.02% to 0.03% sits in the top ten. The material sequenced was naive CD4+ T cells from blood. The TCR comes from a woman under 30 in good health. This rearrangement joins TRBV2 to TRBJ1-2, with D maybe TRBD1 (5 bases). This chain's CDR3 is CASSGHTGRNYGYTF. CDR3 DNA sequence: TGTGCCAGCAGTGGCCATACGGGGCGGAACTATGGCTACACCTTC.